A single sample gave rise to the 22 T cell receptor beta chains below, sequenced in a study of Ad26.COV2.S vaccination and SARS-CoV-2 variants. Sample treatment: 15 to 20 received Ad26.COV2.S at low or high dose, single or two shots; about 5 received placebo; per-sample allocation not given. Collection of samples fell on day 63 after the first vaccine or placebo injection. TCRdb's table, derived via immunoSEQ multiplex PCR, lists solely in-frame clones and lacks some. The data show approximately 400,000 clones, around 83% seen once. The source material was peripheral blood, sampled in a trial of Ad26.COV2.S vaccine versus placebo. These receptors were taken from a person between 18 and 59 years old who received the Ad26.COV2.S COVID-19 vaccine or a placebo.

The chain couples TRBV5-6 to TRBJ1-1; D might be TRBD1 (5 bases). Trimming took 4 bases from V and 5 from J, leaving 9 bases between them. CDR3 length equals 12 residues. In germline, CDR1 is SGHDT, CDR2 YYEEEE. This CDR3 is CASSQGGTEAFF. The CDR3 region has the DNA TGTGCCAGCAGCCAGGGTGGAACTGAAGCTTTCTTT.

The rearrangement uses TRBV12-5 and TRBJ1-1, with D maybe TRBD1 (5 bases). With 2 bases removed from V and 3 bases from J, the gap between germline ends came to 13 bases. The CDR3 totals 15 residues. Germline CDR1 and CDR2: LGHNT and FRNRAP. The CDR3 is CASGLLRGGDTEAFF. The CDR3 DNA reads as TGTGCTAGTGGTTTGCTGCGGGGGGGAGACACTGAAGCTTTCTTT.

This clone showed up just a few times. V and J are TRBV6-5 and TRBJ2-3; D perhaps matches TRBD2 (7 bases). This CDR3 has 16 residues. V dropped 2 bases and J dropped 1 base, with 13 bases sitting between them. The germline V gene encodes CDR1 MNHEY and CDR2 SVGAGI. In DNA form, the CDR3 reads TGTGCCAGCAGTTACGTTTTAGGGGGGGGCACAGATACGCAGTATTTT. Translation: CASSYVLGGGTDTQYF.

The chain combines TRBV28 with TRBJ1-2; D remains unclear. The germline V gene has CDR1 MDHEN and CDR2 SYDVKM. Trimming took off 6 bases at V and 2 bases at J, with 1 base between the two ends. This CDR3 spans 10 amino acids. CDR3 coding DNA: TGTGCCAGCAGGAACTATGGCTACACCTTC. It is translated as CASRNYGYTF.

The chain employs TRBV11-2 and TRBJ2-2, with D unclear. The CDR3 runs 12 residues. The V gene lost 2 bases and the J gene lost 8 bases, with 6 bases spanning the gap. Germline V gene lookup returns CDR1 SGHAT and CDR2 FQNNGV. The CDR3 DNA reads as TGTGCCAGCAGCTTATTGGGGGGGGAGCTGTTTTTT. As protein: CASSLLGGELFF. Full variable domain (outside the CDR3, taken from reference TRBV11-2 and TRBJ2-2): EAGVAQSPRYKIIEKRQSVAFWCNPISGHATLYWYQQILGQGPKLLIQFQNNGVVDDSQLPKDRFSAERLKGVDSTLKIQPAKLEDSAVYLCASSLLGGELFFGEGSRLTVL.

This chain uses TRBV6-6 with TRBJ2-7, with D unclear. This CDR3 contains 11 residues. Germline CDR1 MNHNY, CDR2 SVGAGI (reference sequence). Trimming cost V 7 bases and J 5 bases, with 9 bases left between them. The CDR3 DNA reads TGTGCCAGCACCCACCGAGACGAGCAGTACTTC. Its protein is CASTHRDEQYF.

The chain employs TRBV9 and TRBJ2-3; a possible D gene is TRBD2 (6 bases). Germline assignment: CDR1 SGDLS and CDR2 YYNGEE. Trimming pared 4 bases from V and 4 bases from J, leaving 13 bases between. CDR3 length: 14 residues. The CDR3 sequence is CASSFTGDPDTQYF. Written as DNA, the CDR3 is TGTGCCAGCAGCTTCACGGGAGACCCAGATACGCAGTATTTT.

The V gene is TRBV10-3, the J gene TRBJ2-2; 7 bases match TRBD2. This CDR3 comprises 15 residues. Trimming at V came to 3 bases and at J to 4 bases, leaving 5 bases not matched to a gene. CDR1 and CDR2 from the germline V gene are ENHRY and SYGVKD. The CDR3 DNA is TGTGCCATCAGTGACTTCGGCGGGAGCACCGGGGAGCTGTTTTTT. Translated: CAISDFGGSTGELFF.

With respect to this clone: This sample also contains other DNA sequences that code for the same CDR3. The CDR3 sequence is CASSLGTGKTEAFF. CDR3 DNA sequence: TGTGCCAGCAGCTTAGGGACAGGGAAAACTGAAGCTTTCTTT. The chain carries TRBV13 and TRBJ1-1, with TRBD1 matching 7 bases. Germline trimming cut 0 bases from V and 5 bases from J; bases unmatched to any gene: 3. Looked up from germline, CDR1 is PRHDT and CDR2 is FYEKMQ (reference sequence). The CDR3 runs to 14 residues.

The V and J genes are TRBV27 and TRBJ1-6; 8 positions agree with TRBD1. V lost 5 bases, J lost 9 bases, and 6 bases stayed unmatched. This CDR3 region has 14 residues. Germline CDR1 MNHEY, CDR2 SMNVEV (reference sequence). The CDR3 region has the DNA TGTGCCAGCAGTCCCGGGACAGGAGCTTCACCCCTCCACTTT. Protein product: CASSPGTGASPLHF.

The genes are TRBV3-1 (or the pseudogene TRBV3-2) and TRBJ2-5; 7 bases map to TRBD1. V was pared by 4 bases and J by 5 bases, with 28 bases of the junction left unmatched. This CDR3 has 21 residues. Per germline, CDR1 LGHDT and CDR2 YNNKEL (reference sequence). The chain's CDR3 is CASSPERGQDISSGKNETQYF. The CDR3 nucleotides are TGTGCCAGCAGCCCCGAGAGGGGGCAGGACATCAGCTCTGGGAAAAACGAGACCCAGTACTTC.

The chain is built from TRBV9 and TRBJ2-7; D remains ambiguous. CDR1 and CDR2 from the germline V gene are SGDLS and YYNGEE. CDR3 length: 14 residues. V shed 0 bases and J shed 5 bases, with 12 bases lying between them. CDR3 bases: TGTGCCAGCAGCGTAGGGGAATGGGCCCACGAGCAGTACTTC. Its translation is CASSVGEWAHEQYF.

The chain links TRBV6-5 to TRBJ2-7; no definite D call. The CDR3 totals 14 residues. CDR1 is MNHEY, CDR2 SVGAGI, per germline. V was trimmed by 0 bases and J by 2 bases, leaving 8 bases between them. CDR3 DNA sequence: TGTGCCAGCAGTTACTCGGGCAGTCCCTACGAGCAGTACTTC. Amino acids: CASSYSGSPYEQYF.

V gene TRBV4-2 combines with J gene TRBJ2-1, with TRBD2 matching 7 bases. The ends lost 2 bases at V and 1 base at J; junction bases unmatched: 14. The CDR3 spans 19 residues. The germline V gene encodes CDR1 LGHNA and CDR2 YNFKEQ. The CDR3 DNA reads as TGTGCCAGCAGCCAACTCCCGGGAGGTACGAGTAGGTCCTACAATGAGCAGTTCTTC. Its protein is CASSQLPGGTSRSYNEQFF.

The chain recombines TRBV27 with TRBJ2-7; a weak D match, TRBD1 (5 bases). V was trimmed by 0 bases and J by 0 bases, leaving 18 bases between them. The CDR3 totals 18 residues. Looked up from germline, CDR1 is MNHEY and CDR2 is SMNVEV (reference sequence). The CDR3 DNA is TGTGCCAGCAGTTTATCCCCAGGGCCGCAGGGAACCTCCTACGAGCAGTACTTC. Its translation is CASSLSPGPQGTSYEQYF.

V usage is TRBV10-2 and J usage is TRBJ1-1; possible D gene TRBD1, 6 bases. Germline-derived CDR1 and CDR2 are WSHSY and SAAADI. The V end was cut by 1 base, the J end by 3 bases, with 18 bases between. The CDR3 length is 17 residues. The CDR3 here is CASSEYGGLGVDTEAFF. CDR3 coding DNA: TGCGCCAGCAGTGAGTATGGGGGGCTGGGAGTGGACACTGAAGCTTTCTTT.

The rearrangement uses TRBV11-2 and TRBJ2-1, with a possible D match to TRBD1 (6 bases). V was shortened by 7 bases and J by 0 bases, with 16 bases between the two germline ends. Germline CDR1 reads SGHAT; CDR2 reads FQNNGV. This CDR3 comprises 16 residues. The CDR3 DNA reads as TGTGCCAGCACAGTCCCGGGACATAGCTCCTACAATGAGCAGTTCTTC. Its translation: CASTVPGHSSYNEQFF. Variable domain in full (rest from reference TRBV11-2 and TRBJ2-1): EAGVAQSPRYKIIEKRQSVAFWCNPISGHATLYWYQQILGQGPKLLIQFQNNGVVDDSQLPKDRFSAERLKGVDSTLKIQPAKLEDSAVYLCASTVPGHSSYNEQFFGPGTRLTVL.

The V and J genes are TRBV19 and TRBJ2-3; D not certain. This CDR3 region has 15 residues. Germline V gives CDR1 LNHDA, CDR2 SQIVND (reference sequence). V was trimmed by 5 bases and J by 2 bases, leaving 14 bases between them. CDR3 protein: CASSPVALPTDTQYF. CDR3 DNA sequence: TGTGCCAGTAGTCCTGTGGCCCTACCCACAGATACGCAGTATTTT.

As for this clone: At the DNA level, this CDR3 is encoded by other sequences in the same sample as well. This chain connects TRBV18 to TRBJ2-5; D remains unclear. V was cut by 3 bases and J by 2 bases, with 7 bases left in between. Germline CDR1 reads KGHSH; CDR2 reads LQKENI. There are 13 residues in the CDR3. CDR3: CASSPGSQETQYF. The CDR3 region has the DNA TGTGCCAGCTCACCGGGCTCTCAAGAGACCCAGTACTTC.

The CDR3 loop reads CASRTGTGTYIQYF. Written as DNA, the CDR3 is TGTGCCAGCAGAACCGGGACAGGGACGTACATTCAGTACTTC. This chain joins TRBV6-5 and TRBJ2-4; 9 nucleotides agree with TRBD1. V gave up 6 bases and J gave up 8 bases; unmatched junction bases: 8. The CDR3 is made up of 14 amino acids. The germline gives CDR1 MNHEY, CDR2 SVGAGI.

V is TRBV5-1 and J is TRBJ1-1, with D hard to call. The CDR3 extends over 13 amino acids. Per the germline V gene, CDR1 is SGHRS and CDR2 is YFSETQ. V lost 0 bases and J lost 6, with 9 bases in between. The CDR3, as DNA: TGCGCCAGCAGCTTGGAGGTTTGGGCTGAAGCTTTCTTT. It codes for CASSLEVWAEAFF.

The chain recombines TRBV25-1 with TRBJ2-5, with a tentative D call TRBD1 (5 bases). V gave up 4 bases and J gave up 4 bases, with 13 bases separating them. This CDR3 is built from 14 residues. The germline V gene has CDR1 MGHDK and CDR2 SYGVNS. The DNA for the CDR3 is TGTGCCAGCAGTGCCGTCAGGGCTTCAGAGACCCAGTACTTC. As protein: CASSAVRASETQYF.